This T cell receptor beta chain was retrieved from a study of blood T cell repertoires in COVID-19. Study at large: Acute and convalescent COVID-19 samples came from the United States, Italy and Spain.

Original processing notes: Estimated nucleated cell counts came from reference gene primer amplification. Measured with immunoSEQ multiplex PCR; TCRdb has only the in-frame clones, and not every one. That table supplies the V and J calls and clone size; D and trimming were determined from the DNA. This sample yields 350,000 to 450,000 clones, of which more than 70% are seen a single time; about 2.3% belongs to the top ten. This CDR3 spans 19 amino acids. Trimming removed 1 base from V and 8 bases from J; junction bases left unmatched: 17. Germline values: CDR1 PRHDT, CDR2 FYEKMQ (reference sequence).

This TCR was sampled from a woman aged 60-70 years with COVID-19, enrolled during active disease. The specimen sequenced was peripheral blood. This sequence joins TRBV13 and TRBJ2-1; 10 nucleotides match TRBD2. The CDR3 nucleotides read TGTGCCAGCAGCTTAGTAGGCCTAGCGGGGGCACTAGCCTCCGATGAGCAGTTCTTC. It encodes CASSLVGLAGALASDEQFF.